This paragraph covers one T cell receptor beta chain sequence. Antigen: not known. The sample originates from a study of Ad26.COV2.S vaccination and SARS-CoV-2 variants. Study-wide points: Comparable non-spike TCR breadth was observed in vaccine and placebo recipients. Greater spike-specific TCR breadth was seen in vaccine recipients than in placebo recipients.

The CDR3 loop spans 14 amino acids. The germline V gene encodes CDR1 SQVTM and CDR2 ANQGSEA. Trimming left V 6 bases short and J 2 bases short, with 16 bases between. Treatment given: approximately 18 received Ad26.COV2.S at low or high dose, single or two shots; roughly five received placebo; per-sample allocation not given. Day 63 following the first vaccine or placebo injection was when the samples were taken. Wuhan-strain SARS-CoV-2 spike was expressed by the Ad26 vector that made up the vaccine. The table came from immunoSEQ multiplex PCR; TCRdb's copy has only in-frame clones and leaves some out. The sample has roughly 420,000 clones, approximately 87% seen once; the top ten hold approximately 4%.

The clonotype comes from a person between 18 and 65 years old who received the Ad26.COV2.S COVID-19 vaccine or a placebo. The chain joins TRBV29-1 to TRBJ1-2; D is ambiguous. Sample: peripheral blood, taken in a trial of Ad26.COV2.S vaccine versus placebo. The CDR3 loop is CSVGPGGLNYGYTF. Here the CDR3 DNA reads TGCAGCGTAGGCCCCGGAGGGCTAAACTATGGCTACACCTTC.